This T cell receptor beta chain was obtained from a study of technical replicates of blood from a few donors. This table comes from immunoSEQ multiplex PCR, and its TCRdb copy is limited to in-frame clones, with some not included. The data hold fewer than 75,000 clones, with 85% to 90% observed a single time. With 2 bases removed from V and 3 bases from J, the gap between germline ends came to 11 bases. The CDR3 has 14 amino acids. Germline values: CDR1 SNHLY, CDR2 FYNNEI. The chain recombines TRBV2 with TRBJ2-7; a weak D match, TRBD2 (6 bases). The sequenced material came from PBMCs. This clonotype was obtained from a human donor in good health. Some clones in this sample may be carry-over from other donors' samples. The CDR3: CASSERLVGYEQYF. The CDR3 DNA sequence: TGTGCCAGCAGTGAAAGACTAGTCGGCTACGAGCAGTACTTC.